This TCR beta chain was captured by sequencing in a study of tumor and adjacent non-tumor tissue in lung cancer. Overall study context: Aged roughly 30 to 76 years, patients included under 13 men and roughly 5 women with stage I to III disease. Broader study findings: Compared with tumor, normal lung showed significantly lower TCR diversity. Higher tumor TCR diversity was associated with shorter survival.

The CDR3 has 14 residues. Germline values: CDR1 SGHAT, CDR2 FQNNGV. Trimming removed 1 base from V and 8 bases from J, with 12 bases in between. The library came from three nested PCR rounds adapted from ARM-PCR protocols. Each CDR3 protein gets one entry after TCRdb re-called the multiplex PCR reads with MiXCR. This table has approximately 100,000 distinct CDR3 sequences, 55% to 65% appearing once. No cell sorting was done before RNA was extracted from the tissue. This non-tumor lung sample came from over 3 cm beyond the tumor edge. This clonotype has a handful of counts. Its antigen is unknown. The material sequenced was distant non-tumor lung tissue. This TCR was recovered from a man aged 25 to 40 with non-small cell lung cancer. The J gene is TRBJ2-1, the V gene TRBV11-2; unclear D gene. The CDR3 nucleotides are TGTGCCAGCAGCTTAGTCCTCGCTAAGGATGAGCAGTTCTTC. It codes for CASSLVLAKDEQFF.